The 22 T cell receptor beta chains reported below all come from one sample, sequenced in a study of cytomegalovirus exposure and HLA in healthy donors. The PCR ran on 60 Vbeta and 13 Jbeta primers. Clones were read by immunoSEQ multiplex PCR, and TCRdb kept only the in-frame ones, dropping some. The sample includes around 200,000 clones, 75% to 85% of them seen just once. Sequencing input: PBMCs. Receptors originate from a woman aged 45-60 years in good health and CMV-seronegative.

This clone has more than one count but fewer than ten. V usage is TRBV7-2 and J usage is TRBJ2-2; no clear D gene. Trimming left V 4 bases short and J 5 bases short, with 11 bases between. Per the germline V gene, CDR1 is SGHTA and CDR2 is FQGNSA. The CDR3 covers 14 residues. The CDR3 nucleotides read TGTGCCAGCAGCTCCTCGGTGAGGACCGGGGAGCTGTTTTTT. Translated: CASSSSVRTGELFF.

V and J are TRBV7-9 and TRBJ2-5; D perhaps matches TRBD2 (6 bases). The CDR3 has 13 amino acids. Germline values: CDR1 SEHNR, CDR2 FQNEAQ (reference sequence). The V gene lost 1 base and the J gene lost 3 bases, with 6 bases spanning the gap. The CDR3 loop is CASSLGTKETQYF. The DNA for the CDR3 is TGTGCCAGCAGCTTAGGGACTAAAGAGACCCAGTACTTC.

This chain joins TRBV4-1 and TRBJ2-7; D is undetermined. Trimming took 2 bases from V and 0 from J, leaving 11 bases between them. The CDR3 is 15 residues long. Germline V gene lookup returns CDR1 MGHRA and CDR2 YSYEKL. CDR3 sequence: CASSQTPGSSYEQYF. The CDR3 nucleotides read TGCGCCAGCAGCCAAACGCCCGGTAGCTCCTACGAGCAGTACTTC.

This clone was seen only once. The chain links TRBV5-1 to TRBJ1-1, with no clear D. The CDR3 consists of 13 residues. CDR1 and CDR2 from the germline V gene are SGHRS and YFSETQ. V gave up 1 base and J gave up 6 bases, with 10 bases separating them. CDR3 region: CASSLRTEAEAFF. CDR3 coding DNA: TGCGCCAGCAGCTTGAGAACAGAAGCTGAAGCTTTCTTT.

This clone has more than one count but fewer than ten. The rearrangement uses TRBV6-5 and TRBJ2-2; the D gene is possibly TRBD2 (5 bases). Germline V gene lookup returns CDR1 MNHEY and CDR2 SVGAGI. CDR3 size: 12 residues. Trimming removed 9 bases from V and 4 bases from J, with 9 bases in between. This CDR3 reads CARPRGTGELFF. CDR3 DNA: TGTGCCAGACCTCGGGGCACCGGGGAGCTGTTTTTT.

The gene calls are TRBV7-2 and TRBJ2-2, with a possible D match to TRBD1 (7 bases). The V and J ends lost 5 bases and 7 bases respectively, with 20 bases between them. The CDR3 is 16 residues long. Germline lookup yields CDR1 SGHTA and CDR2 FQGNSA. CDR3 residues: CASSRNPTGEVGELFF. The DNA for the CDR3 is TGTGCCAGCAGCCGGAACCCTACAGGGGAGGTCGGGGAGCTGTTTTTT.

The V and J genes are TRBV5-1 and TRBJ1-2; maybe TRBD1 (6 bases). Germline CDR1 is SGHRS and CDR2 is YFSETQ. The CDR3 is 15 amino acids. Trimming removed 0 bases from V and 4 bases from J, with 13 bases in between. CDR3 sequence reads: CASSLVAGDPYGYTF. CDR3 coding DNA: TGCGCCAGCAGCTTGGTGGCAGGGGATCCCTATGGCTACACCTTC.

V gene TRBV5-1 combines with J gene TRBJ2-4; 9 bases match TRBD2. CDR1 and CDR2 (germline): SGHRS, YFSETQ. The CDR3 extends over 16 amino acids. V lost 6 bases and J lost 6; bases outside the gene matches: 13. In DNA form, the CDR3 reads TGCGCCAGCACCCAATCGGCGGGAGGGTTATCAAACATTCAGTACTTC. Its translation: CASTQSAGGLSNIQYF.

The genes are TRBV29-1 and TRBJ1-4; 7 bases fit TRBD1. Germline lookup yields CDR1 SQVTM and CDR2 ANQGSEA. CDR3 length: 12 residues. V lost 7 bases, J lost 8 bases, and 7 bases stayed unmatched. CDR3 nucleotides: TGCAGCGGCGGGACAGCTTACGAAAAACTGTTTTTT. Its protein product is CSGGTAYEKLFF.

This clone turned up a few times. This chain uses TRBV2 with TRBJ1-4, with D tentatively TRBD1 (5 bases). The V end lost 3 bases, the J end lost 7 bases, and 12 bases lay between the germline ends. Germline V gene data show CDR1 as SNHLY and CDR2 as FYNNEI. CDR3 size: 14 residues. The DNA of the CDR3 is TGTGCCAGCAGTGATGGGAATAGGGGTGAAAAACTGTTTTTT. It yields the protein CASSDGNRGEKLFF.

To note about this clone: This CDR3 is also generated by other DNA sequences in the sample. The chain has TRBV4-3 and TRBJ1-4; 10 bases are shared with TRBD1. Germline V lookup: CDR1 LGHNA, CDR2 YSLEER. There are 15 residues in the CDR3. With 2 bases clipped from V and 5 bases from J, the junction kept 2 bases outside the gene matches. In DNA form, the CDR3 reads TGCGCCAGCAGCCAACCGGGACAGGGGAATGAAAAACTGTTTTTT. This sequence encodes CASSQPGQGNEKLFF.

The chain recombines TRBV28 with TRBJ1-4, with a weak D call TRBD1 (6 bases). The CDR3 is made up of 14 amino acids. V dropped 3 bases and J dropped 7 bases, with 12 bases sitting between them. CDR1 is MDHEN, CDR2 SYDVKM, per germline. CDR3 DNA: TGTGCCAGCAGTTTCCGGGGGGCGGCTGAAAAACTGTTTTTT. It translates to CASSFRGAAEKLFF.

The rearrangement uses TRBV7-2 and TRBJ2-1, with 7 positions matching TRBD2. J gave up 8 bases and V 1 base, and 14 bases lay outside the gene matches. The germline V gene encodes CDR1 SGHTA and CDR2 FQGNSA. This CDR3 region has 17 residues. For the CDR3, the DNA is TGTGCCAGCAGCTTAGGTTCGTTTGCGGGAGCCTCTCATGAGCAGTTCTTC. Protein sequence: CASSLGSFAGASHEQFF.

This chain links TRBV7-6 with TRBJ2-2; 11 positions agree with TRBD2. The CDR3 length is 16 residues. The V gene's germline CDR1 is SGHVS and CDR2 FNYEAQ. V was pared by 6 bases and J by 4 bases, with 7 bases of the junction left unmatched. CDR3 region: CASRKTSGSFTGELFF. Here the CDR3 DNA reads TGTGCCAGCAGGAAAACTAGCGGGAGTTTCACCGGGGAGCTGTTTTTT.

This chain joins TRBV6-1 and TRBJ2-2; D call uncertain. V dropped 10 bases and J dropped 2 bases, with 11 bases sitting between them. The CDR3 has 13 residues. Germline V lookup: CDR1 MNHNS, CDR2 SASEGT. The CDR3 DNA follows: TGTGCCACTAAGAGGATTAACACCGGGGAGCTGTTTTTT. Translation gives CATKRINTGELFF.

The chain employs TRBV6-4 and TRBJ1-1; no definite D call. Per the germline V gene, CDR1 is MRHNA and CDR2 is SNTAGT. The CDR3 runs 14 residues. V dropped 0 bases and J dropped 5 bases, with 10 bases sitting between them. CDR3 protein: CASSDSRGRTEAFF. In nucleotides, the CDR3 is TGTGCCAGCAGTGACTCGAGAGGGAGGACTGAAGCTTTCTTT.

The rearrangement links TRBV27 to TRBJ1-2; D may be TRBD1 (5 bases). Germline CDR1 is MNHEY and CDR2 is SMNVEV (reference sequence). The CDR3 covers 14 residues. V was pared by 3 bases and J by 5 bases, with 13 bases between. CDR3 protein: CASSFARAGYGYTF. In nucleotides, the CDR3 is TGTGCCAGCAGTTTTGCCAGGGCGGGGTATGGCTACACCTTC.

The chain uses TRBV15 and TRBJ2-7; D gene unclear. Germline values: CDR1 LNHNV, CDR2 YYDKDF (reference sequence). The CDR3 spans 13 residues. Trimming took 0 bases from V and 9 from J, leaving 12 bases between them. The chain's CDR3 is CATSRDRGGGQYF. DNA of the CDR3: TGTGCCACCAGCAGAGACCGAGGCGGCGGGCAGTACTTC.

This clone was seen a handful of times. V usage is TRBV29-1 and J usage is TRBJ1-1; D may be TRBD1 (5 bases). Trimming cost V 8 bases and J 4 bases, with 20 bases left between them. CDR1 and CDR2 from the germline V gene are SQVTM and ANQGSEA. The CDR3 covers 14 residues. The CDR3 DNA follows: TGCAGCTGGAGGGAGGGGCGAAAAGGCACTGAAGCTTTCTTT. Its translation is CSWREGRKGTEAFF.

This sequence joins TRBV4-1 and TRBJ2-7, with 7 bases fitting TRBD1. The CDR3 runs 16 residues. The germline V gene encodes CDR1 MGHRA and CDR2 YSYEKL. The junction had 8 bases not matched to a gene; V was cut back by 3 bases and J by 0 bases. CDR3 in DNA: TGCGCCAGCAGCCACCCGACAGGGCCAAGCTCCTACGAGCAGTACTTC. Its protein is CASSHPTGPSSYEQYF.

In DNA, the CDR3 is TGTGCCAGCAGTTCACATCGACTAGCGGGGGGGGCCCAGTACTTC. Translated, it gives CASSSHRLAGGAQYF. This chain joins TRBV28 and TRBJ2-5; 14 bases are a match to TRBD2. CDR1 and CDR2 from the germline V gene are MDHEN and SYDVKM. The CDR3 is 15 amino acids. V shed 4 bases and J 9 bases; nucleotides not matched to a gene: 7.

The CDR3 coding sequence is TGTGCCAGCAGCTATAGCCGGATGGCGCACACTGAAGCTTTCTTT. Protein sequence: CASSYSRMAHTEAFF. The chain uses TRBV6-5 and TRBJ1-1, with unresolved D. CDR1 and CDR2 (germline): MNHEY, SVGAGI. V dropped 6 bases and J dropped 3 bases, with 17 bases sitting between them. The CDR3 length is 15 residues.